This T cell receptor beta chain is from a study of blood T cell repertoires in COVID-19. Study information: Samples came from the United States, Italy and Spain, spanning acute and convalescent COVID-19. PBMCs, B-cell-depleted T cells, or T cells provided the cDNA or gDNA that made up the material.

Original processing methods: The authors estimated nucleated cell counts from reference gene primer amplification. Sequencing used immunoSEQ multiplex PCR; TCRdb keeps in-frame clones, though not all of them. That table supplies the V and J calls and clone size; D and trimming were determined from the DNA. Among tens of thousands of clones listed, about 86% were seen once. This CDR3 is 13 amino acids long. V lost 5 bases and J lost 5; bases outside the gene matches: 7. Germline lookup yields CDR1 GTSNPN and CDR2 SVGIG (reference sequence). The genes are TRBV30 and TRBJ2-5; 8 nucleotides line up with TRBD1. This clonotype was obtained from a woman of 80 years or more with acute or convalescent COVID-19. Sequencing was performed on peripheral blood. The CDR3, as DNA: TGTGCCTGGCAGACAGGGGTAGGCGAGACCCAGTACTTC. Amino acid sequence: CAWQTGVGETQYF.